This T cell receptor (beta chain) comes out of a study of T cell responses to AZD1222 COVID-19 vaccine (dated by TCRdb to about 2021). Describing the broader study: TCR sequencing covered over 230 trial participants: 207 given two doses of AZD1222 and around 25 given two doses of MenACWY control vaccine. Trial participants were enrolled by age into subgroups of 18-55, 56-69 and 70-plus years, and around 140, 26 and 57 TCR-sequenced participants, respectively, were included in these subgroups.

The time point label for this specimen denotes: baseline before first vaccination. The treatment or condition label here, explained by the study, means: meningococcal conjugate vaccine given as trial control. Vaccinee samples were obtained from the UK trials COV001 and COV002, which included a single-blind randomized controlled phase 2/3 trial of AZD1222 (ChAdOx1 nCoV-19) in healthy adults. For TCRbeta chain sequencing, PBMC samples from trial participants were taken at day 0 and at day 28 after the second dose. The CDR3 regions of human TCRbeta chains were analyzed by immunosequencing. Processing in the source paper ran as follows. Repertoire TCRs were checked for matches against a reference library of SARS-CoV-2-specific TCRs that had been generated using the MIRA antigen-specificity platform. Breadth meant the fraction of unique TCRs that were SARS-CoV-2-associated, whereas depth meant the fraction of total T cells that were SARS-CoV-2-associated. Each spike-specific TCR was assigned to its reactive spike region and to a CD4 or CD8 class using the MIRA data. Log10-transformed breadth and depth values were compared by one-way ANOVA with Sidak's multiple comparisons tests. TCRdb obtained this table from immuneACCESS and retained in-frame rearrangements with V and J assigned. These tables miss some clones; where compared with another copy, unresolved V genes account for less than half of the shortfall, and the remainder is unexplained. The V and J calls and clone size are taken from that table; D and trimming were inferred from the DNA. The sample contains tens of thousands of clones, around 91% of them found a single time. Less than 5.5% of the sample is in the top ten clones.

The V and J ends are trimmed by 1 base and 2 bases, leaving 12 bases between them. Reading the germline V gene (reference sequence) gives CDR1 SEHNR and CDR2 FQNEAQ. From cysteine to phenylalanine, the CDR3 is 15 amino acids long. Of the read, only the CDR3 DNA is kept; its 45 bases are in frame from base 1. The paper's findings and limits, for the study overall: Because no day 14 peak-response samples were available, the repertoires could be characterized only after the peak T cell response. Spike-specific TCR breadth and depth rose significantly after two AZD1222 doses compared with day 0 and with MenACWY recipients. The vaccine-associated CD4 TCRs covered the entire spike protein, and the dominant responses fell in regions 160-218 and 743-854. The 56-69-year group was small, and its depth increase did not reach significance, likely because of low power. Conclusions about previously exposed vaccinees are limited because only a handful of AZD1222 recipients were SARS-CoV-2 seropositive at baseline. Participants were mostly white British and included more females than males, and it was suggested by the authors that clonal diversity may have been underestimated. Reportedly, close to half of the unique spike-specific TCRs recognized epitopes lying outside the regions that are mutated in the B.1.351 and B.1.1.7 variants.

As concerns this clone: The clone's antigen remains unknown. The sample holds no much larger clone one base away, and base qualities are not on file.

The starting material was peripheral blood, obtained on day 0 of MenACWY control vaccination. This TCR derives from an adult in good health. Recombination linked TRBV7-9 to TRBJ2-7, with a tentative D gene TRBD1 over 6 matching bases. The DNA sequence is as follows: TGTGCCAGCAGCTTAGTTCAGGGGCCCACCTACGAGCAGTACTTC. Its protein reads: CASSLVQGPTYEQYF.